The clone carrying this T cell receptor (beta chain) was counted at least ten times. Because the library targeted alpha chains, this beta chain is an off-target read whose size means little. This sample stems from a study of spatial heterogeneity in lung cancer. The time point denotes: sample taken at primary tumor resection. Whole RNA came from tumor, nontumor lung or frozen PBMC and was sequenced without being sorted. Unique molecular identifiers, one per molecule, were present on every TCR cDNA molecule. TCRdb passed the 5' RACE reads through MiXCR, listing each CDR3 protein once. In the table there are approximately 11,000 distinct CDR3 sequences, under 4.5% of which are singletons. The clonotype comes from a female donor with early-stage non-small cell lung cancer. This sample comprised PBMCs, obtained at surgery.

In DNA, the CDR3 is TGTGCCAGCAGGTGGACTAGCGGATACACAGATACGCAGTATTTT. This codes for CASRWTSGYTDTQYF. V is TRBV6-6 and J is TRBJ2-3; 10 nucleotides align to TRBD2. Per the germline V gene, CDR1 is MNHNY and CDR2 is SVGAGI (reference sequence). Unmatched junction bases numbered 5, after V lost 6 bases and J lost 2 bases. The CDR3 covers 15 residues.